This T cell receptor beta chain derives from a study of T cell repertoires in cytomegalovirus infection. Study as a whole: It can be stated that public TCR beta signatures indicated CMV infection as well as a matching HLA type. Broader study findings: Totalled public TCR beta family frequency picked out people who carried CMV plus the relevant HLA.

This clonotype was counted many times. Its antigen is as yet unknown. One entry per CDR3 protein, called by TCRdb with MiXCR from the reads. This table holds 250,000 to 300,000 distinct CDR3 sequences, about 13% found once. V lost 3 bases, J lost 6 bases, and 21 bases lay in between. Germline V lookup: CDR1 SGHVS, CDR2 FQNEAQ. This CDR3 region has 17 residues. The sample consisted of PBMCs. The J gene is TRBJ2-1, the V gene TRBV7-8; a weak D match, TRBD1 (5 bases). This clonotype was sampled from a human donor in good health (CMV status not recorded). Some clones in this sample may be carry-over from other donors' samples. CDR3 DNA: TGTGCCAGCAGCTTGACATGGTGGGGCGAGGTGGTCAATGAGCAGTTCTTC. It translates to CASSLTWWGEVVNEQFF.